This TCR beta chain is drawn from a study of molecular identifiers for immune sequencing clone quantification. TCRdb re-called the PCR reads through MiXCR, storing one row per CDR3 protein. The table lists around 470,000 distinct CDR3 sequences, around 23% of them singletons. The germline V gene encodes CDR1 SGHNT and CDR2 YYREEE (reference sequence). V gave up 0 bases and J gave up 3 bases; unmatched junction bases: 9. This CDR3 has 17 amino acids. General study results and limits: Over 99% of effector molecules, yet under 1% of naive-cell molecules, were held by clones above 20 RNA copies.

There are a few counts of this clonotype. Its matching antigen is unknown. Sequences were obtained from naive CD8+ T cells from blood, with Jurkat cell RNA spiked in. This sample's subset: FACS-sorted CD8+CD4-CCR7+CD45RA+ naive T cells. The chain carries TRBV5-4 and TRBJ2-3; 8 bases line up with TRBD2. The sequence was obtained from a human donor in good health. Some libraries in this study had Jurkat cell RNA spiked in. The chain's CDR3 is CASSLAHGGGTTDTQYF. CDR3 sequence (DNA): TGTGCCAGCAGCTTGGCTCACGGCGGGGGGACAACAGATACGCAGTATTTT.